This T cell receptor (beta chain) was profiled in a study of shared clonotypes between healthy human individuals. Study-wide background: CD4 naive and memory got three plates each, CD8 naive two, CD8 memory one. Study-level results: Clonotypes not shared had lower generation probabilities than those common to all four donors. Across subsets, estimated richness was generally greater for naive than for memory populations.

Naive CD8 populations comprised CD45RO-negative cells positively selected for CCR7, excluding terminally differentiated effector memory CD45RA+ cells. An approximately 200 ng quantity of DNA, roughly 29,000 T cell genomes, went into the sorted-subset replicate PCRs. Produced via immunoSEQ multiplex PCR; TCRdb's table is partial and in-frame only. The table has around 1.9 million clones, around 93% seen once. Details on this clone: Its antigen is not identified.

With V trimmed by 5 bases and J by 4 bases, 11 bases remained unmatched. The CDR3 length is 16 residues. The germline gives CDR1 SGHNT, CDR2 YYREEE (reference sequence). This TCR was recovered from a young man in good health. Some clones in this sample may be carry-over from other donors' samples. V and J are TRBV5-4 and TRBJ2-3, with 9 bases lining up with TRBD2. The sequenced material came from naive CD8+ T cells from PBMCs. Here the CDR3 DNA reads TGTGCCAGCAGTCCACCGCGCCTAGCGGGATCAGATACGCAGTATTTT. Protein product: CASSPPRLAGSDTQYF.